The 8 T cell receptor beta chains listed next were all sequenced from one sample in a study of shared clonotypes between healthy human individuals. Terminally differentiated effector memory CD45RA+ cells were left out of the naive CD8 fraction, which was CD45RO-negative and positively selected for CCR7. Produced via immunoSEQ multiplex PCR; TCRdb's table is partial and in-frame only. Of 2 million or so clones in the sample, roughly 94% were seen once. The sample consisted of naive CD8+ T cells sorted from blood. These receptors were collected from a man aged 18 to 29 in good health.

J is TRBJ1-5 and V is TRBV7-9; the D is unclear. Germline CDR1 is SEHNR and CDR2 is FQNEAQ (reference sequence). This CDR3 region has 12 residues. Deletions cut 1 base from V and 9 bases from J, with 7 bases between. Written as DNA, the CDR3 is TGTGCCAGCAGCTTAGGAGGGCGGCCCCAGCATTTT. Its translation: CASSLGGRPQHF.

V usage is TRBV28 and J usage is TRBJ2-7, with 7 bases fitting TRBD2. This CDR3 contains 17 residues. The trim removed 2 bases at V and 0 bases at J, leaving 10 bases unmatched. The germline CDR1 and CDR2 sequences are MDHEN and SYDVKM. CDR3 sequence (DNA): TGTGCCAGCAGTTTACACACGGGAGGCCCAAACTCCTACGAGCAGTACTTC. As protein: CASSLHTGGPNSYEQYF.

Here the CDR3 DNA reads TGTGCCAGCAGCGTACATGGTGGAGGCTACACCTTC. Translation: CASSVHGGGYTF. The V gene is TRBV9, the J gene TRBJ1-2; D gene uncertain. V was trimmed by 1 base and J by 8 bases, leaving 9 bases between them. CDR3 length: 12 residues. Looked up from germline, CDR1 is SGDLS and CDR2 is YYNGEE.

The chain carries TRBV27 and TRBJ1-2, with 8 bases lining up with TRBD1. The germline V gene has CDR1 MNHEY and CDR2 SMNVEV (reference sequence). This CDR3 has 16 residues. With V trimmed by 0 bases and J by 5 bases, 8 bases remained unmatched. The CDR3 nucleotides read TGTGCCAGCAGTTTATCTAGGGGGACAGGTATTTATGGCTACACCTTC. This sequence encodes CASSLSRGTGIYGYTF.

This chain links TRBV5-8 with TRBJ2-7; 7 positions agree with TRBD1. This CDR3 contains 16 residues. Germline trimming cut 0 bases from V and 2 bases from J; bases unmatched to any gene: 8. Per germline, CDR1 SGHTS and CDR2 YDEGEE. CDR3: CASSLARQGSTYEQYF. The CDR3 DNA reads TGTGCCAGCAGCTTGGCCAGACAGGGATCAACCTACGAGCAGTACTTC.

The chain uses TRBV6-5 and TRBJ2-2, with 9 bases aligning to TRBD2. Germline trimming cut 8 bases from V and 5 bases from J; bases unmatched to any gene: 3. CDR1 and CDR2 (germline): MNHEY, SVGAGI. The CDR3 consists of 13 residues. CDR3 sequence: CASGTSHTGELFF. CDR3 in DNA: TGTGCCAGCGGGACTAGCCATACCGGGGAGCTGTTTTTT.

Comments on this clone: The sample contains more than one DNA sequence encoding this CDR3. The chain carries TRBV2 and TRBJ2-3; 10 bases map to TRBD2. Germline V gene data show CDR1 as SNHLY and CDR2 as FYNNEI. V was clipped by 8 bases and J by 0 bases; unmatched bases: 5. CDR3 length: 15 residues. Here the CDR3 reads CASGGLAVSTDTQYF. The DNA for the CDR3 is TGTGCCAGCGGCGGACTAGCGGTTAGCACAGATACGCAGTATTTT.

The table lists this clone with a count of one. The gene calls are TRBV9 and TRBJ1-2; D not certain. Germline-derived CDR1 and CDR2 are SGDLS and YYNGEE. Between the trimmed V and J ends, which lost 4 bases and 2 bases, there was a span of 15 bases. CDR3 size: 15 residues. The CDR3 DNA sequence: TGTGCCAGCAGCCCCGCCGGCCAGCCAAACTATGGCTACACCTTC. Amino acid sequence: CASSPAGQPNYGYTF.